This passage covers 16 T cell receptor beta chains from one sample sequenced in a study of T cells after yellow fever vaccination. TCRdb re-called the 5' RACE reads with MiXCR, one entry per CDR3 protein. This table has approximately 550,000 distinct CDR3 sequences, 15% to 20% appearing once. The specimen was PBMCs, collected 15 days after the yellow fever booster vaccination. These receptors all come from a man younger than 40 who received the YFV17D yellow fever vaccine.

V usage is TRBV20-1 and J usage is TRBJ1-1, with D perhaps matching TRBD1 (6 bases). The CDR3 is 10 amino acids. Per germline, CDR1 DFQATT and CDR2 SNEGSKA (reference sequence). V was trimmed by 6 bases and J by 5 bases, leaving 7 bases between them. The CDR3 loop is CSARGTEAFF. The DNA of the CDR3 is TGCAGTGCAAGGGGGACTGAAGCTTTCTTT.

This clonotype was observed a handful of times. This chain uses TRBV7-2 with TRBJ2-7; D is unclear. Germline V gene lookup returns CDR1 SGHTA and CDR2 FQGNSA. Trimming removed 5 bases at V and 6 bases at J, with 20 bases between. This CDR3 has 15 residues. The CDR3 sequence: CASSPISGLSSEQYF. The CDR3 nucleotides are TGTGCCAGCAGCCCCATTTCCGGTCTTTCTTCCGAGCAGTACTTC. The full variable domain, in which reference TRBV7-2 and TRBJ2-7 provide the parts outside the CDR3, is GAGVSQSPSNKVTEKGKDVELRCDPISGHTALYWYRQSLGQGLEFLIYFQGNSAPDKSGLPSDRFSAERTGGSVSTLTIQRTQQEDSAVYLCASSPISGLSSEQYFGPGTRLTVT.

The chain combines TRBV7-9 with TRBJ2-3, with no clear D. CDR1 and CDR2 (germline): SEHNR, FQNEAQ (reference sequence). There are 11 residues in the CDR3. The CDR3 reads CSYETTDTQYF. CDR3 in DNA: TGTTCGTACGAGACAACAGATACGCAGTATTTT. Based on the CDR3 plus reference TRBV7-9 and TRBJ2-3, the full variable domain is DTGVSQNPRHKITKRGQNVTFRCDPISEHNRLYWYRQTLGQGPEFLTYFQNEAQLEKSRLLSDRFSAERPKGSFSTLEIQRTEQGDSAMYLCSYETTDTQYFGPGTRLTVL.

This chain links TRBV6-2 or TRBV6-3 with TRBJ2-1; 8 bases agree with TRBD2. The CDR3 covers 14 residues. Germline CDR1 MNHEY, CDR2 SVGEGT. The V gene end was trimmed by 5 bases and the J gene end by 8 bases; junction bases not matched to a gene: 8. The CDR3 sequence: CASSDIAGLYEQFF. The CDR3 DNA reads as TGTGCCAGCAGTGACATAGCGGGGCTATATGAGCAGTTCTTC.

In DNA form, the CDR3 reads TGTGCCAGCTCCCGGGGCCTAGCGCACAGCTCCTACAATGAGCAGTTCTTC. This codes for CASSRGLAHSSYNEQFF. The chain carries TRBV18 and TRBJ2-1; possible D gene TRBD2, 6 bases. The CDR3 has 17 amino acids. Trimming pared 6 bases from V and 0 bases from J, leaving 18 bases between. Germline values: CDR1 KGHSH, CDR2 LQKENI.

This chain joins TRBV18 and TRBJ2-1; the match to TRBD2 covers 9 bases. Germline CDR1 KGHSH, CDR2 LQKENI. The CDR3 is 15 amino acids. The V gene end was trimmed by 3 bases and the J gene end by 7 bases; junction bases not matched to a gene: 7. CDR3 loop: CASSPSSGMNNEQFF. CDR3 in DNA: TGTGCCAGCTCACCTTCTAGCGGGATGAATAATGAGCAGTTCTTC.

The table lists this clonotype with many counts. This sequence joins TRBV6-2 or TRBV6-3 and TRBJ2-1, with TRBD2 matching over 7 bases. After removal of 6 bases from V and 0 bases from J, the junction contained 8 bases not matched to a gene. Germline assignment: CDR1 MNHEY and CDR2 SVGEGT. The length of the CDR3 is 16 residues. CDR3 sequence: CASRVSGTFSYNEQFF. The CDR3 DNA is TGTGCCAGCAGAGTAAGCGGGACTTTCTCCTACAATGAGCAGTTCTTC.

The sample holds a few counts of this clonotype. CDR3 protein: CASSFSGLLNEQFF. DNA for the CDR3: TGTGCCAGCAGTTTTTCGGGACTCCTCAATGAGCAGTTCTTC. The gene calls are TRBV28 and TRBJ2-1; D is perhaps TRBD2 (6 bases). V lost 3 bases and J lost 6, with 12 bases in between. The germline V gene encodes CDR1 MDHEN and CDR2 SYDVKM. This CDR3 is built from 14 residues.

This clonotype was seen ten or more times. This rearrangement joins TRBV12-3 or TRBV12-4 to TRBJ2-2; D remains unclear. The CDR3 loop spans 11 amino acids. Trimming cost V 4 bases and J 5 bases, with 2 bases left between them. The CDR3, as DNA: TGTGCCAGCAGTTGGACCGGGGAGCTGTTTTTT. Amino acid sequence: CASSWTGELFF.

This clonotype was counted a few times. This chain connects TRBV7-2 to TRBJ2-5, with 9 nucleotides matching TRBD1. The CDR3 runs to 15 residues. Trimming took 3 bases from V and 5 from J; bases not matched to a gene: 7. CDR1 is SGHTA and CDR2 is FQGNSA in the germline V gene. The CDR3: CASSLDRGEGETQYF. The CDR3, as DNA: TGTGCCAGCAGCTTGGACAGGGGAGAGGGCGAGACCCAGTACTTC.

The chain joins TRBV4-3 to TRBJ2-7, with TRBD2 identical over 7 bases. The germline gives CDR1 LGHNA, CDR2 YSLEER. The CDR3 runs 15 residues. The V segment lost 1 base and the J segment 2 bases; nucleotides outside the gene matches: 5. The CDR3 nucleotides are TGCGCCAGCAGCCAAGGGGGAGGGGCCACCTACGAGCAGTACTTC. Amino acid sequence: CASSQGGGATYEQYF.

This clonotype was picked up many times. The V and J genes are TRBV11-2 and TRBJ2-7, with 9 bases lining up with TRBD1. CDR1 and CDR2 from the germline V gene are SGHAT and FQNNGV. J gave up 2 bases and V 4 bases, and 3 bases lay outside the gene matches. There are 14 residues in the CDR3. The CDR3 bases are TGTGCCAGCAGCTCCAGACAGGGGGCCTACGAGCAGTACTTC. It encodes CASSSRQGAYEQYF.

The rearrangement links TRBV7-2 to TRBJ2-3; D not certain. Germline-derived CDR1 and CDR2 are SGHTA and FQGNSA. The CDR3 extends over 15 amino acids. Trimming took 0 bases from V and 1 from J, leaving 8 bases between them. CDR3 residues: CASSLAGIGTDTQYF. The CDR3 coding sequence is TGTGCCAGCAGCTTAGCAGGGATCGGCACAGATACGCAGTATTTT.

This chain uses TRBV19 with TRBJ2-5; 7 bases are shared with TRBD1. With V trimmed by 5 bases and J by 3 bases, 12 bases remained unmatched. This CDR3 region has 16 residues. Germline V gives CDR1 LNHDA, CDR2 SQIVND (reference sequence). The CDR3 sequence: CASSSLLGQGEETQYF. The CDR3 nucleotides are TGTGCCAGTAGTTCTCTCCTGGGGCAGGGGGAAGAGACCCAGTACTTC.

The table lists this clonotype with a few counts. This chain connects TRBV5-6 to TRBJ2-7, with no clear D. CDR3 length: 13 residues. Germline V CDR1 and CDR2: SGHDT, YYEEEE. V dropped 7 bases and J dropped 0 bases, with 11 bases sitting between them. CDR3 DNA: TGTGCCAGCGTGTCCCAACGCTCCTACGAGCAGTACTTC. Residues: CASVSQRSYEQYF.

Many counts were recorded for this clonotype. The J gene is TRBJ2-5, the V gene TRBV20-1, with D perhaps given as TRBD1 or TRBD2 (5 bases each). The CDR3 runs 13 residues. Germline V gene sequence: CDR1 DFQATT, CDR2 SNEGSKA (reference sequence). The CDR3 DNA reads TGCAGCGGGATGAGGGGAGAGGGAGAGACCCAGTACTTC. Translation: CSGMRGEGETQYF.